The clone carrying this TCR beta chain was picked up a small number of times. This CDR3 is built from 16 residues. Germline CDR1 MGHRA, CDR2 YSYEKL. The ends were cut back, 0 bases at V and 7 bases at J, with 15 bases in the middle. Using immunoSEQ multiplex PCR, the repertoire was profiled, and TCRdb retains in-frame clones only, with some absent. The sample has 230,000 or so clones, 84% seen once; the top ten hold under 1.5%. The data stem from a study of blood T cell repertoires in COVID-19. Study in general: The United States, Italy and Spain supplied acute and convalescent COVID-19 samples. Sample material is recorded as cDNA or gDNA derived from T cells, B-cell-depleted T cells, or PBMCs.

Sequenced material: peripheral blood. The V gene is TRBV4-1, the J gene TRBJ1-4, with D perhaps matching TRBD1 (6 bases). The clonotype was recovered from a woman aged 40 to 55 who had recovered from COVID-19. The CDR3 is CASSQDFGGAGEKLFF. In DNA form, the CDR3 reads TGCGCCAGCAGCCAAGATTTCGGGGGGGCCGGTGAAAAACTGTTTTTT.